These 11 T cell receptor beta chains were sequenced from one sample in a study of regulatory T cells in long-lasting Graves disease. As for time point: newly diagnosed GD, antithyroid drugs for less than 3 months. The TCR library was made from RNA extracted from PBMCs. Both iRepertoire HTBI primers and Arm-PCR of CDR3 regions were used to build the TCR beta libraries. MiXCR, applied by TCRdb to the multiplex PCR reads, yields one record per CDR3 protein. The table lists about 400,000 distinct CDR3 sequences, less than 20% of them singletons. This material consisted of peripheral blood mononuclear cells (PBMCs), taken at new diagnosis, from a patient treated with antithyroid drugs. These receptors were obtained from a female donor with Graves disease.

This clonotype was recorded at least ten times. CDR3 protein: CASNQQQGANQPQHF. DNA of the CDR3: TGTGCCAGCAATCAACAACAGGGGGCCAATCAGCCCCAGCATTTT. The rearrangement uses TRBV2 and TRBJ1-5, with TRBD1 matching 9 bases. The CDR3 runs 15 residues. From germline, CDR1 is SNHLY and CDR2 FYNNEI. V lost 7 bases, J lost 3 bases, and 7 bases stayed unmatched.

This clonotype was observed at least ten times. CDR3 in DNA: TGTGCCACCAGTGCGGTATCGGGCAGGGGACACACAGATACGCAGTATTTT. Translating gives CATSAVSGRGHTDTQYF. The chain has TRBV24-1 and TRBJ2-3; a possible D gene is TRBD1 (6 bases). There are 17 residues in the CDR3. V lost 5 bases and J lost 2, with 19 bases in between. Germline assignment: CDR1 KGHDR and CDR2 SFDVKD.

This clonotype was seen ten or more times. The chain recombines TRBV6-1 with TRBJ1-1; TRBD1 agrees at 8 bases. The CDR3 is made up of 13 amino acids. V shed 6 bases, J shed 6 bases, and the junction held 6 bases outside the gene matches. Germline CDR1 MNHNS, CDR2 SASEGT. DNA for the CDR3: TGTGCCAGCAGACCCAGGGGGCTTGCTGAAGCTTTCTTT. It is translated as CASRPRGLAEAFF.

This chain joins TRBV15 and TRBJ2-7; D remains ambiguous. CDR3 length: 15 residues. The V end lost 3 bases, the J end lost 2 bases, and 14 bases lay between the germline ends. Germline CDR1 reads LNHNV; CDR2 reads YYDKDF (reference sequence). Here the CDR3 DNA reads TGTGCCACCAGCAGTACGGACCGACCGACCTACGAGCAGTACTTC. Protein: CATSSTDRPTYEQYF.

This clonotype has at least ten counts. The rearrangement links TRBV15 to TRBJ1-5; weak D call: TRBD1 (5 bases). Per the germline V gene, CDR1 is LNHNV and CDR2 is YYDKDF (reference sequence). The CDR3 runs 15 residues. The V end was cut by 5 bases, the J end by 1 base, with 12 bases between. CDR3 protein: CATSLGVASNQPQHF. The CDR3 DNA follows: TGTGCCACCAGCCTGGGGGTAGCGAGCAATCAGCCCCAGCATTTT.

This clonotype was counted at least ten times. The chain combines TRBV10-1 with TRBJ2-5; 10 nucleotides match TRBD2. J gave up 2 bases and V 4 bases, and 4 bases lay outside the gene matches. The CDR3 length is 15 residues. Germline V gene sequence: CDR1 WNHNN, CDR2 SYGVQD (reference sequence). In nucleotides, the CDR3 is TGCGCCAGCAGTGCGGCTAGCGGGGGTCAAGAGACCCAGTACTTC. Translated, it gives CASSAASGGQETQYF.

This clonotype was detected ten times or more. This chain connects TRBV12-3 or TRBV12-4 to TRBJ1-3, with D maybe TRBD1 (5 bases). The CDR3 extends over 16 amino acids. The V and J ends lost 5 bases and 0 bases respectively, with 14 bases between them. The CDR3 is CASSPIPQGSGNTIYF. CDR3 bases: TGTGCCAGCAGTCCGATACCGCAGGGCTCTGGAAACACCATATATTTT.

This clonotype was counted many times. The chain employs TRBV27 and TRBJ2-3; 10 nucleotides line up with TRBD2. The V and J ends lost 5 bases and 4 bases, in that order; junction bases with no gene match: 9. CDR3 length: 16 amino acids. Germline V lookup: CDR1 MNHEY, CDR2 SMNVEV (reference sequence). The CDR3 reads CASSDLAGGRSDTQYF. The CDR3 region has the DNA TGTGCCAGCAGTGACTTAGCGGGAGGTCGGTCAGATACGCAGTATTTT.

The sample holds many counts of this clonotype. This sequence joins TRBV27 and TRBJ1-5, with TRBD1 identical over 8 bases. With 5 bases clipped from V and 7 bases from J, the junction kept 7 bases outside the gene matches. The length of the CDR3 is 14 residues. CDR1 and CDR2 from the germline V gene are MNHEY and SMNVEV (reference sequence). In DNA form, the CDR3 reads TGTGCCAGCAGTCCCAGGGGGCGCACACAGCCCCAGCATTTT. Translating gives CASSPRGRTQPQHF.

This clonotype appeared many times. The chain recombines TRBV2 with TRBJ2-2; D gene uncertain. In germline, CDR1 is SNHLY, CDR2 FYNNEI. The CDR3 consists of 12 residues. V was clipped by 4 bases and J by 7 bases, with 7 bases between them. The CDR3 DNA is TGTGCCAGCAGTGGATACATCGGGGAGCTGTTTTTT. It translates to CASSGYIGELFF.

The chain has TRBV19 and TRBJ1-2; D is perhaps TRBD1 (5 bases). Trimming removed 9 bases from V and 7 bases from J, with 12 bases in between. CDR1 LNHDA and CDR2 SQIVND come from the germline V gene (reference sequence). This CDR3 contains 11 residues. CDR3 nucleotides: TGTGCCAGCGGGGCAGGAGGTGGCTACACCTTC. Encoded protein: CASGAGGGYTF.